A single sample is the source of the 8 T cell receptor beta chains below, sequenced in a study of blood T cell repertoires in COVID-19. Sequencing was performed with immunoSEQ multiplex PCR; in TCRdb, only in-frame clones are kept and a portion is missing. The table has about 53,000 clones, 80% to 90% seen once. The specimen was peripheral blood. Receptor source: a man aged 45 to 65 with acute or convalescent COVID-19.

The DNA for the CDR3 is TGCGCCAGCAGCTTGTGGTCGACAGAGAACTATGGCTACACCTTC. It encodes CASSLWSTENYGYTF. The rearrangement links TRBV5-1 to TRBJ1-2, with TRBD1 as a possible D gene (5 bases). CDR1 and CDR2 (germline): SGHRS, YFSETQ. The CDR3 consists of 15 residues. Trimming pared 1 base from V and 2 bases from J, leaving 12 bases between.

There are a few counts of this clone. This chain connects TRBV9 to TRBJ1-1; 8 bases match TRBD1. The CDR3 is made up of 14 amino acids. Per the germline V gene, CDR1 is SGDLS and CDR2 is YYNGEE. The V gene end was trimmed by 5 bases and the J gene end by 5 bases; junction bases not matched to a gene: 8. The CDR3 sequence is CASSRHRGLTEAFF. The DNA for the CDR3 is TGTGCCAGCAGTCGTCACAGGGGGTTAACTGAAGCTTTCTTT.

V is TRBV3-1 (or the pseudogene TRBV3-2) and J is TRBJ2-7; 9 nucleotides agree with TRBD2. V shed 3 bases, J shed 4 bases, and the junction held 7 bases outside the gene matches. Germline-derived CDR1 and CDR2 are LGHDT and YNNKEL (reference sequence). The length of the CDR3 is 15 residues. CDR3 nucleotides: TGTGCCAGCAGCCAGGCTAGCGGGAAAATTTACGAGCAGTACTTC. As protein: CASSQASGKIYEQYF.

The chain employs TRBV3-1 (or the pseudogene TRBV3-2) and TRBJ2-1, with D unresolved. The CDR3 is made up of 15 amino acids. The germline V and J ends were trimmed by 0 bases and 4 bases, with 10 bases remaining between them. From germline, CDR1 is LGHDT and CDR2 YNNKEL (reference sequence). CDR3 protein: CASSQEVTGYNEQFF. The CDR3 nucleotides read TGTGCCAGCAGCCAAGAGGTTACGGGTTACAATGAGCAGTTCTTC.

The rearrangement uses TRBV7-8 and TRBJ2-1, with 7 positions matching TRBD2. Trimming at V came to 6 bases and at J to 5 bases, leaving 13 bases not matched to a gene. The CDR3 is 16 amino acids. Germline CDR1 and CDR2: SGHVS and FQNEAQ. The CDR3 reads CASSPRGGTKNNEQFF. The CDR3 region has the DNA TGTGCCAGCAGTCCCCGGGGTGGGACTAAGAACAATGAGCAGTTCTTC.

DNA for the CDR3: TGTGCCAGCAGCTTATCTACAGCCCTAAGCCCCTACGAGCAGTACTTC. Protein product: CASSLSTALSPYEQYF. The V call is TRBV13, the J call TRBJ2-7; D unclear. The CDR3 length is 16 residues. Deletions cut 2 bases from V and 2 bases from J, with 16 bases between. CDR1 and CDR2 (germline): PRHDT, FYEKMQ (reference sequence).

This clone was seen a few times. The chain is built from TRBV28 and TRBJ1-2, with 7 bases identical to TRBD1. CDR3 length equals 17 residues. CDR1 MDHEN and CDR2 SYDVKM come from the germline V gene. V was clipped by 5 bases and J by 8 bases; unmatched bases: 20. CDR3 loop: CASSLAYGRGPLRGYTF. The CDR3 DNA sequence: TGTGCCAGCAGTCTCGCCTATGGTAGGGGGCCCTTGAGGGGCTACACCTTC.

The V gene is TRBV5-4, the J gene TRBJ2-2, with D perhaps matching TRBD1 (5 bases). Germline CDR1 SGHNT, CDR2 YYREEE (reference sequence). CDR3 length: 13 amino acids. V lost 0 bases, J lost 9 bases, and 9 bases lay in between. CDR3 nucleotides: TGTGCCAGCAGCTTGGAGCAGGGTCGGGAGCTGTTTTTT. Protein: CASSLEQGRELFF. The full variable domain, with the rest looked up from reference TRBV5-4 and TRBJ2-2, is ETGVTQSPTHLIKTRGQQVTLRCSSQSGHNTVSWYQQALGQGPQFIFQYYREEENGRGNFPPRFSGLQFPNYSSELNVNALELDDSALYLCASSLEQGRELFFGEGSRLTVL.